This TCR beta chain is from a study of identical twins. Whole-study findings and limits: Out-of-frame sharing of TCR alpha in monozygotic twins was underestimated by models.

Among all donors, each was a healthy Caucasian. The germline CDR1 and CDR2 sequences are SEHNR and FQNEAQ (reference sequence). V lost 4 bases and J lost 8; bases outside the gene matches: 3. The CDR3 extends over 14 amino acids. A remark on this clonotype: What it recognizes is unknown.

TCRdb called the 5' RACE reads again in MiXCR, with one record for every CDR3 protein. This sample has 250,000 or so distinct CDR3 sequences, with about an eighth found just once. This sample was shared with a second study, whose subject was yellow fever vaccine responses in identical twins.

This chain joins TRBV7-9 and TRBJ2-1, with TRBD1 matching 12 bases. This TCR came from a woman aged 18 to 35 in good health. The specimen was memory (CD45RO+) T cells sorted from blood. The CDR3 DNA is TGTGCCAGCAGCTCGGGACAGGGGGCTGATGAGCAGTTCTTC. Its protein is CASSSGQGADEQFF.